The rows below give T cell receptor beta chains drawn from one sample of a study of glioma-infiltrating T cells. MiXCR, run by TCRdb on the multiplex PCR reads, gives a single entry per CDR3 protein. The profile shows 150,000 or so distinct CDR3 sequences, 39% of them singletons. Sequencing was done on a sample of glioma tissue, nonneoplastic brain tissue, or PBMCs (not recorded which). The receptor set was obtained from a human donor with low-grade glioma or glioblastoma, undergoing nonglioma brain surgery, or in good health (not recorded which). Both conserved end residues are part of each CDR3. A D gene is named only where the DNA matches it firmly. Clone size appears in some rows only: once, few, many, or a class for an expanded clone.

TRBV2	-	TRBJ1-5	-	CASSERLVSRQGNQPQHF	TGTGCCAGCAGTGAACGGTTAGTTTCCAGACAGGGCAATCAGCCCCAGCATTTT
TRBV24-1	-	TRBJ2-3	few	CATRDKLDTQYF	TGTGCCACCAGAGACAAATTAGATACGCAGTATTTT
TRBV3-1	-	TRBJ2-5	few	CASSRHQETQYF	TGTGCCAGCAGCCGCCACCAAGAGACCCAGTACTTC
TRBV15	TRBD2	TRBJ2-3	once	CANSGLVFLRSISTDTQYF	TGTGCCAACAGCGGACTAGTTTTTCTGAGATCAATTAGCACAGATACGCAGTATTTT
TRBV6-2/TRBV6-3	TRBD1	TRBJ2-1	few	CASSDSGTAQDEQFF	TGTGCCAGCAGTGACTCCGGGACAGCGCAAGATGAGCAGTTCTTC
TRBV6-1	-	TRBJ1-1	-	CASRVLNTEAFF	TGTGCCAGCAGGGTTTTGAACACTGAAGCTTTCTTT
TRBV10-3	TRBD1	TRBJ1-1	-	CAIRDRDRGRITEAFF	TGTGCCATCAGAGACCGGGACAGGGGGCGAATCACTGAAGCTTTCTTT
TRBV20-1	-	TRBJ1-1	few	CSASRLGLGTEAFF	TGCAGTGCTAGTAGGTTGGGCCTAGGGACTGAAGCTTTCTTT
TRBV5-5	-	TRBJ2-3	-	CASSLYSGRDTQYF	TGTGCCAGCAGCTTGTACTCTGGGAGAGATACGCAGTATTTT
TRBV2	-	TRBJ1-5	few	CASSEAPGPQHF	TGTGCCAGCAGTGAAGCCCCAGGGCCCCAGCATTTT
TRBV7-9	-	TRBJ1-2	-	CASSFGFSGYTF	TGTGCCAGCAGCTTCGGATTTTCTGGCTACACCTTC
TRBV15	TRBD1	TRBJ1-4	few	CATSSTTGRYEKLFF	TGTGCCACCAGCAGTACGACAGGGCGTTATGAAAAACTGTTTTTT